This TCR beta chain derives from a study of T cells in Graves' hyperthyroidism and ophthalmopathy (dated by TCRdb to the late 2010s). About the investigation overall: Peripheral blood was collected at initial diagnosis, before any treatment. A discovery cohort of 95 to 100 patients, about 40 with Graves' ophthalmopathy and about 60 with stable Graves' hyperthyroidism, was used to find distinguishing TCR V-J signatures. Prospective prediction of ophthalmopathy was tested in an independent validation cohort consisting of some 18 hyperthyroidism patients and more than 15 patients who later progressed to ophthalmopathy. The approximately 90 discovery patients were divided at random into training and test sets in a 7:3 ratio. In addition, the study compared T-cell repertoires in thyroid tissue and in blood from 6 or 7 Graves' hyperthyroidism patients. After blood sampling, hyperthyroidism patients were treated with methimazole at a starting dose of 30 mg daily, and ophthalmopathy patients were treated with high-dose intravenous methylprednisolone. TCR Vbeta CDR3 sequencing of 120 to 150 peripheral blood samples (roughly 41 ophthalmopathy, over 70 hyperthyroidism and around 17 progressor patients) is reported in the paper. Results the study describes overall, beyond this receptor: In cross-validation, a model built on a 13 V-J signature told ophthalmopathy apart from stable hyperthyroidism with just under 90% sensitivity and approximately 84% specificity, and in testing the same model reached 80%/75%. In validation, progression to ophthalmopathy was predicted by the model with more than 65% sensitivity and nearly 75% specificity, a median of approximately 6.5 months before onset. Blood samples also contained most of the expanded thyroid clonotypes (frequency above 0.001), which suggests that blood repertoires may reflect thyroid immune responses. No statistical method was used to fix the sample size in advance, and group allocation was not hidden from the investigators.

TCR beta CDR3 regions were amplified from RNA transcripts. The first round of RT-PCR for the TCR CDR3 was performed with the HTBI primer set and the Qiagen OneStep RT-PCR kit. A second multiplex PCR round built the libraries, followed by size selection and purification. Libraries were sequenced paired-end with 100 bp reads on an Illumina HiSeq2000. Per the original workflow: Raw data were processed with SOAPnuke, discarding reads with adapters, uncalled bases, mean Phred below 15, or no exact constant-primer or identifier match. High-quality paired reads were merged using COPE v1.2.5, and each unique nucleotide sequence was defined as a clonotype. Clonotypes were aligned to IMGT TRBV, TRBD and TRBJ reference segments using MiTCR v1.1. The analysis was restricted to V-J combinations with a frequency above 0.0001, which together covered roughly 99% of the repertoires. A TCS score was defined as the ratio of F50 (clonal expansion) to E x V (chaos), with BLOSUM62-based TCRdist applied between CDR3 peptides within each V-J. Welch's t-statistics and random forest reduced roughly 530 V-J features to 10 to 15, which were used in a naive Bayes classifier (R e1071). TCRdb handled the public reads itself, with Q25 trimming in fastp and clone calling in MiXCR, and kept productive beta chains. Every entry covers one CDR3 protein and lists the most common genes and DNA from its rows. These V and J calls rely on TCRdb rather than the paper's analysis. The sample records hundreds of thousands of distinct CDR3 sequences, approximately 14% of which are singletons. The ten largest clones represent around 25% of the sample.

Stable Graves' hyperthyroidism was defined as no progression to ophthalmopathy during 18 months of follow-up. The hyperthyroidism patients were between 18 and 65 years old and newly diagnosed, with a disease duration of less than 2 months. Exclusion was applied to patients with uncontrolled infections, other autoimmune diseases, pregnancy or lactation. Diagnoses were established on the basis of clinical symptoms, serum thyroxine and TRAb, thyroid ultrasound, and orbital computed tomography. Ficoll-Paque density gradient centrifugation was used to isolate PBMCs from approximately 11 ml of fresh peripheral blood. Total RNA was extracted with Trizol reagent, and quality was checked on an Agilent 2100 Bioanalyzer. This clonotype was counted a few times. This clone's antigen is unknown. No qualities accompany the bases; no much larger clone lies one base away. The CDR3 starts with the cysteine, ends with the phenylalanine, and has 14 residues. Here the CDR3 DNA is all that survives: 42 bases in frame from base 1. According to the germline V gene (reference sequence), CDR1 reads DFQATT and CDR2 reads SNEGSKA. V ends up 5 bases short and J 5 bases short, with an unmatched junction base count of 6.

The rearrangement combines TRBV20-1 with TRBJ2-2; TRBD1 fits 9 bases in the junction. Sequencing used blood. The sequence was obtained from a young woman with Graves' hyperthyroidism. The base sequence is TGCAGTGCTCCGGGACAGGGAGGGACCGGGGAGCTGTTTTTT. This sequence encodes CSAPGQGGTGELFF.